These T cell receptor beta chains were read from a single sample in a study of cytomegalovirus exposure and HLA in healthy donors. The assay was immunoSEQ multiplex PCR, and TCRdb's table has in-frame clones only and misses some. The table has 150,000 to 200,000 clones, 60% to 80% seen once. Source material: PBMCs. The receptor source for this set is a woman in her thirties or forties in good health and CMV-seropositive. The CDR3 runs from the conserved cysteine through the conserved F or W. The order of the fields is V gene, D gene, CDR3 protein. The D gene is left open where the match is weak.

v_call: TRBV6-1
d_call: TRBD2
cdr3_aa: CASSGLAGGPDTQYF

v_call: TRBV7-2
d_call: TRBD2
cdr3_aa: CASSLAGTSGQETQYF

v_call: TRBV5-5
d_call: TRBD2
cdr3_aa: CASTGTSRAYEQYF

v_call: TRBV6-5
d_call: NA
cdr3_aa: CASMRVRAGELFF

v_call: TRBV15
d_call: NA
cdr3_aa: CATSRDLGDYSYEQYF

v_call: TRBV10-3
d_call: NA
cdr3_aa: CAISQVDSYEQYF

v_call: TRBV19
d_call: NA
cdr3_aa: CASSTMNLASSSYEQYF

v_call: TRBV2
d_call: TRBD2
cdr3_aa: CASPIGNAGGPVETQYF

v_call: TRBV27
d_call: TRBD1
cdr3_aa: CASSQTGRDSPLHF

v_call: TRBV5-6
d_call: TRBD1
cdr3_aa: CASSPGTGGPGELFF

v_call: TRBV7-9
d_call: NA
cdr3_aa: CASSLGQSVLYEQYF

v_call: TRBV5-1
d_call: TRBD1
cdr3_aa: CASSWGQGSYGYTF